This T cell receptor beta chain was sequenced for a study of CD8 T cells in ankylosing spondylitis. TCRdb re-called the 5' RACE reads with MiXCR, one entry per CDR3 protein. The sample lists about 36,000 distinct CDR3 sequences, 6% occurring once. This clonotype has at least ten counts. This sequence originates from a male donor with ankylosing spondylitis or in good health (not recorded which). The sequencing input was blood, either unsorted or a sorted T cell fraction (not recorded which).

For the CDR3, the DNA is TGTGCCAGCAGGGCGGCAGGGGCCTTAAATGAGCAGTTCTTC. Its protein is CASRAAGALNEQFF. The rearrangement uses TRBV2 and TRBJ2-1, with a possible D match to TRBD1 (6 bases). The CDR3 covers 14 residues. Trimming took off 6 bases at V and 7 bases at J, with 16 bases between the two ends. CDR1 is SNHLY, CDR2 FYNNEI, per germline.